These 2 T cell receptor beta chains came from one sample sequenced in a study of T cell responses to AZD1222 COVID-19 vaccine. The assay was immunoSEQ multiplex PCR, and TCRdb's table has in-frame clones only and misses some. Among some 180,000 clones listed, approximately 93% were seen once. Material: peripheral blood, obtained 28 days after the second AZD1222 dose. The source of these receptors is an adult who received the AZD1222 COVID-19 vaccine.

CDR3 sequence (DNA): TGTGCCAGCAGCCCCTCCGGGGTTCCGACGAGCTCCTACGAGCAGTACTTC. Amino acids: CASSPSGVPTSSYEQYF. This sequence joins TRBV6-2 or TRBV6-3 and TRBJ2-7; D perhaps matches TRBD2 (5 bases). CDR1 and CDR2 (germline): MNHEY, SVGEGT. Trimming left V 6 bases short and J 0 bases short, with 21 bases between. CDR3 length equals 17 residues.

This clone was counted once. V usage is TRBV5-1 and J usage is TRBJ1-2; the D gene is possibly TRBD1 (6 bases). This CDR3 is built from 16 residues. Germline V lookup: CDR1 SGHRS, CDR2 YFSETQ. V was cut by 2 bases and J by 3 bases, with 17 bases left in between. CDR3 bases: TGCGCCAGCAGCTTCTCGGTGGGGGCGCAGCACTATGGCTACACCTTC. Residues: CASSFSVGAQHYGYTF.